This T cell receptor (beta chain) was sequenced during a study of blood T cells in healthy people across ages. Study observations and caveats: Versus aged donors, long-lived donors had higher diversity and more naive CD4+ cells.

J lost 3 bases, V lost 0 bases, and 7 bases had no gene match. The germline V gene encodes CDR1 MGHRA and CDR2 YSYEKL. The length of the CDR3 is 16 residues. Sample-barcoded 5' priming and a J-beta primer mix drove a second PCR of roughly 6 to 12 cycles. TCRdb independently ran MiXCR on the 5' RACE reads; one entry per CDR3 protein. In the table there are fewer than 600,000 distinct CDR3 sequences, about 26% of which are singletons. Details on this clonotype: What it recognizes is unknown.

These data were likewise used in another study, on T cells of mothers and their children. That study reports: The effect of thymic selection on TCR recombination output is similar between related and unrelated pairs.

The chain links TRBV4-1 to TRBJ2-7, with 8 bases identical to TRBD1. The sequenced sample consisted of blood. The TCR was taken from a boy under 10 years old in good health. CDR3 sequence reads: CASSQDRGDRLYEQYF. CDR3 nucleotides: TGCGCCAGCAGCCAAGATAGGGGGGACAGGCTCTACGAGCAGTACTTC.